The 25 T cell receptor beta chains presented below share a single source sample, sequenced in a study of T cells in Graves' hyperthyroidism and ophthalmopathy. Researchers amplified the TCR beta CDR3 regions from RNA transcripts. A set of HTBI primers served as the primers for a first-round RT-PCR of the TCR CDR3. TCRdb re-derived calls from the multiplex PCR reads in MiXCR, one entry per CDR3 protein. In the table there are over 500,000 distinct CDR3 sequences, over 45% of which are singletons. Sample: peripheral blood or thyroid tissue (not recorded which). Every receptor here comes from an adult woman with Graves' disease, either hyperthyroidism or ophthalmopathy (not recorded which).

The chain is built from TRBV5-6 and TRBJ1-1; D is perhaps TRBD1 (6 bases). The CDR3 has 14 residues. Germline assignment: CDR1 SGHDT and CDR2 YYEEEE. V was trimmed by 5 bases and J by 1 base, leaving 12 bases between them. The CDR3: CASSPGTSNTEAFF. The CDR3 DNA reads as TGTGCCAGCAGTCCCGGGACATCGAACACTGAAGCTTTCTTT.

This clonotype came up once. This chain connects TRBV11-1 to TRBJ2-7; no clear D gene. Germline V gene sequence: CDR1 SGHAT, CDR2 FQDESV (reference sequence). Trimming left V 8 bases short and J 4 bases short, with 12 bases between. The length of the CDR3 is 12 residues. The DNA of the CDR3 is TGTGCCAGCCAGGAATCTTCGTACGAGCAGTACTTC. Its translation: CASQESSYEQYF.

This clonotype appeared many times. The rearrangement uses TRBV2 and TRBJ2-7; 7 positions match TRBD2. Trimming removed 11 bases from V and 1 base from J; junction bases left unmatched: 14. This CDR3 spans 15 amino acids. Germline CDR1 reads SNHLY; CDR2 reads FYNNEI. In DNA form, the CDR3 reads TGTGCCCAGACGGAGCTGGGGGGGAAGTCCTACGAGCAGTACTTC. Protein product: CAQTELGGKSYEQYF. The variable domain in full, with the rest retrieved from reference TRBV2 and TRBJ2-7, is EPEVTQTPSHQVTQMGQEVILRCVPISNHLYFYWYRQILGQKVEFLVSFYNNEISEKSEIFDDQFSVERPDGSNFTLKIRSTKLEDSAMYFCAQTELGGKSYEQYFGPGTRLTVT.

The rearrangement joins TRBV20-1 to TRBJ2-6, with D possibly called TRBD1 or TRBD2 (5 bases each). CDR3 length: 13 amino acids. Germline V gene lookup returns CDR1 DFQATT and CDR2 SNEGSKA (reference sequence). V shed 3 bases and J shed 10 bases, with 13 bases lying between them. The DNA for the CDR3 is TGCAGTGCTAGGGGGGACGGCGCTAACGTCCTGACTTTC. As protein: CSARGDGANVLTF.

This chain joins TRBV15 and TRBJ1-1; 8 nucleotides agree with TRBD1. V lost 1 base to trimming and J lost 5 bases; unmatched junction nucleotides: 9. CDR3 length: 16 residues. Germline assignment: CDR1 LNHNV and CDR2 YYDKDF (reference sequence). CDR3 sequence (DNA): TGTGCCACCAGCAGAGGTGGAGGACAGGGAGATACTGAAGCTTTCTTT. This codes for CATSRGGGQGDTEAFF.

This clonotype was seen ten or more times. The DNA for the CDR3 is TGTGCCACCCGAAACCCTAGCACTGGAGAACTCGAGCAGTACTTC. Protein sequence: CATRNPSTGELEQYF. The chain uses TRBV2 and TRBJ2-7; TRBD2 might be the D (5 bases). This CDR3 has 15 residues. The germline gives CDR1 SNHLY, CDR2 FYNNEI. V lost 10 bases, J lost 6 bases, and 25 bases lay in between. The full variable domain, in which reference TRBV2 and TRBJ2-7 provide the parts outside the CDR3, is EPEVTQTPSHQVTQMGQEVILRCVPISNHLYFYWYRQILGQKVEFLVSFYNNEISEKSEIFDDQFSVERPDGSNFTLKIRSTKLEDSAMYFCATRNPSTGELEQYFGPGTRLTVT.

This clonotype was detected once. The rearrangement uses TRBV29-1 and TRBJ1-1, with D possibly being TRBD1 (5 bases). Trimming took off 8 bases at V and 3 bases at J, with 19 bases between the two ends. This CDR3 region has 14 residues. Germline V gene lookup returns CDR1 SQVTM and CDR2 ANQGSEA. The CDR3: CSSPLRGGDTEAFF. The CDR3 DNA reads TGCAGCAGTCCCCTTAGGGGAGGAGACACTGAAGCTTTCTTT.

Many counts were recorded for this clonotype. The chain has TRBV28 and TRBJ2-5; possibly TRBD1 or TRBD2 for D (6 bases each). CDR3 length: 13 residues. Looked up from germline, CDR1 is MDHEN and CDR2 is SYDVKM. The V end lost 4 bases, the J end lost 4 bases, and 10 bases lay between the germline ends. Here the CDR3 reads CASSWGAIETQYF. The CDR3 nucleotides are TGTGCCAGCAGTTGGGGGGCAATAGAGACCCAGTACTTC.

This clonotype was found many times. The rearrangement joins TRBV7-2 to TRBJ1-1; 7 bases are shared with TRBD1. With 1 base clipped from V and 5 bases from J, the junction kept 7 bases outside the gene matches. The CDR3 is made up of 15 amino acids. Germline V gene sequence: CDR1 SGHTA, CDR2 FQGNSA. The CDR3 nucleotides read TGTGCCAGCAGCTTAGTCGCAGGGGGGCGTACTGAAGCTTTCTTT. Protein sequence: CASSLVAGGRTEAFF.

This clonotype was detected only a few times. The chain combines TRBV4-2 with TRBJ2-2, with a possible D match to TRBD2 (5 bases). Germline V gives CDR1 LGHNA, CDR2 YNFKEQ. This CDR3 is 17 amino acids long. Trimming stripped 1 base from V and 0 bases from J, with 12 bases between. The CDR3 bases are TGTGCCAGCAGCCAAGTTCGCGGCGGGTCGAACACCGGGGAGCTGTTTTTT. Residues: CASSQVRGGSNTGELFF.

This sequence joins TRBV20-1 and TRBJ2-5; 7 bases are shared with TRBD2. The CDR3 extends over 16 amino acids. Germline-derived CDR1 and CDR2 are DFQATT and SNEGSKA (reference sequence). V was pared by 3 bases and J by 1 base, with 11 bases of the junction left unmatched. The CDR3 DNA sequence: TGCAGTGCTAGTCTTTTGGGAGCGGGGACCCAAGAGACCCAGTACTTC. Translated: CSASLLGAGTQETQYF.

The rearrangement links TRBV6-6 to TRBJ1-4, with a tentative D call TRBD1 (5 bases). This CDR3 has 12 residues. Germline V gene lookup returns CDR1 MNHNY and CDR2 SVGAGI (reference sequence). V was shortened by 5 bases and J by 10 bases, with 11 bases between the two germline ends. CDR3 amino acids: CASSEQVGKLFF. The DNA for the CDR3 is TGTGCCAGCAGTGAACAGGTTGGAAAACTGTTTTTT.

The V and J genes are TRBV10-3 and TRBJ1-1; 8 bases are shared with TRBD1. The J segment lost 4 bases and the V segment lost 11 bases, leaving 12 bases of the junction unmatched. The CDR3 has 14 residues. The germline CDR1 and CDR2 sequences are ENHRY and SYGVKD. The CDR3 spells CAVLDRGDGTEAFF. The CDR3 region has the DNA TGTGCCGTCCTTGACAGGGGTGATGGCACTGAAGCTTTCTTT.

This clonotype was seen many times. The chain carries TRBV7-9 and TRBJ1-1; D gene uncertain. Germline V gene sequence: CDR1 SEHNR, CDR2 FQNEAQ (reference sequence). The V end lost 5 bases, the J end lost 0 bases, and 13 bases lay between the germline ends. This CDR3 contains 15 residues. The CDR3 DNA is TGTGCCAGCAGCGAGGGCGGGAGTATGAACACTGAAGCTTTCTTT. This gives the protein CASSEGGSMNTEAFF. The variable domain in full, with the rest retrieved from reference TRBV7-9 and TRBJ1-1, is DTGVSQNPRHKITKRGQNVTFRCDPISEHNRLYWYRQTLGQGPEFLTYFQNEAQLEKSRLLSDRFSAERPKGSFSTLEIQRTEQGDSAMYLCASSEGGSMNTEAFFGQGTRLTVV.

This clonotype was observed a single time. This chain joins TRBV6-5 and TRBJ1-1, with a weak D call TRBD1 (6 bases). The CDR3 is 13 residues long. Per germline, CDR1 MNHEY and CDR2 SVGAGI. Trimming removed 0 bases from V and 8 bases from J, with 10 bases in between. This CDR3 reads CASSYSNRAEAFF. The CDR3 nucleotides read TGTGCCAGCAGTTACTCGAACAGGGCCGAAGCTTTCTTT.

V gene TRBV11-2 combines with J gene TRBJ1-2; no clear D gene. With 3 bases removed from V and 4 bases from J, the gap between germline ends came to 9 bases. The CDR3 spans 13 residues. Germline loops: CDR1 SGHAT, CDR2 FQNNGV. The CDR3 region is CASSFLRFYGYTF. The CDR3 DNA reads TGTGCCAGCAGCTTTTTGAGGTTCTATGGCTACACCTTC. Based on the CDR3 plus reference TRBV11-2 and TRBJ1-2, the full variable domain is EAGVAQSPRYKIIEKRQSVAFWCNPISGHATLYWYQQILGQGPKLLIQFQNNGVVDDSQLPKDRFSAERLKGVDSTLKIQPAKLEDSAVYLCASSFLRFYGYTFGSGTRLTVV.

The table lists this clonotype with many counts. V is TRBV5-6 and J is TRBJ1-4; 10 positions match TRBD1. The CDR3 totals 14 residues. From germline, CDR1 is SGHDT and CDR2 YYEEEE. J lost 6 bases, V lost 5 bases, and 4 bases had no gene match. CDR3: CASRATGGHEKLFF. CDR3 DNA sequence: TGTGCCAGCAGAGCGACAGGGGGCCATGAAAAACTGTTTTTT.

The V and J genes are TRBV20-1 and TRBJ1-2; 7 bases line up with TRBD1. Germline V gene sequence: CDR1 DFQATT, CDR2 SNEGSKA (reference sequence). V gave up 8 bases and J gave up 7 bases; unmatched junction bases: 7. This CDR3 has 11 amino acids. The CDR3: CSLGGAGGYTF. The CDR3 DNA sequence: TGCAGTCTAGGGGGCGCGGGTGGCTACACCTTC.

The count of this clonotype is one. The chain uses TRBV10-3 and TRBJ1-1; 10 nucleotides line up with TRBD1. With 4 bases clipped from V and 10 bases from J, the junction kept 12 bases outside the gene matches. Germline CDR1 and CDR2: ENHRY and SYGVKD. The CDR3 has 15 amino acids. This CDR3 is CAISGRTRDRGPAFF. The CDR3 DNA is TGTGCCATCAGTGGCCGTACCCGGGACAGGGGACCAGCTTTCTTT.

The CDR3 here is CASSEQGNSPLHF. DNA for the CDR3: TGTGCCAGCAGTGAGCAGGGAAATTCACCCCTCCACTTT. This rearrangement joins TRBV12-3 or TRBV12-4 to TRBJ1-6, with a possible D match to TRBD1 (5 bases). V was shortened by 5 bases and J by 7 bases, with 9 bases between the two germline ends. The CDR3 has 13 amino acids.

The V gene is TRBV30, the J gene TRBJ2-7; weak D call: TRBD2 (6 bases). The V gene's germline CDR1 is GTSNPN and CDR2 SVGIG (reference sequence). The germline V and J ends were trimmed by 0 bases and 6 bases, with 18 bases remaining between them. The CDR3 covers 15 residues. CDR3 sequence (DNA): TGTGCCTGGAGTGTACTGGGCAGGGAGGAGGCCGAGCAGTACTTC. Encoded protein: CAWSVLGREEAEQYF.

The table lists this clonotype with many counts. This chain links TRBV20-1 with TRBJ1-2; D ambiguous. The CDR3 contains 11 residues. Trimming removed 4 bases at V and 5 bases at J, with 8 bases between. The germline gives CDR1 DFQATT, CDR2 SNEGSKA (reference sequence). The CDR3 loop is CSATDQYGYTF. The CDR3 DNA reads TGCAGTGCTACGGACCAATATGGCTACACCTTC.

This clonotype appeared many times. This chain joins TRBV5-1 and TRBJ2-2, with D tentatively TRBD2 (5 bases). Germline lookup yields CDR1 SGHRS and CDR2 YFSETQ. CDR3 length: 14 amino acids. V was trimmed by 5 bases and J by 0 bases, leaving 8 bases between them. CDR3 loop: CASSDSANTGELFF. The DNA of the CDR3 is TGCGCCAGCAGTGATAGCGCGAACACCGGGGAGCTGTTTTTT.

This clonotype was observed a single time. The CDR3 here is CSQGEGPSYEQYF. The CDR3 region has the DNA TGCAGCCAGGGGGAGGGACCGTCCTACGAGCAGTACTTC. The chain carries TRBV29-1 and TRBJ2-7; D tentatively reads TRBD1 or TRBD2 (7 bases each). Trimming took 8 bases from V and 1 from J, leaving 15 bases between them. This CDR3 comprises 13 residues. Germline lookup yields CDR1 SQVTM and CDR2 ANQGSEA.

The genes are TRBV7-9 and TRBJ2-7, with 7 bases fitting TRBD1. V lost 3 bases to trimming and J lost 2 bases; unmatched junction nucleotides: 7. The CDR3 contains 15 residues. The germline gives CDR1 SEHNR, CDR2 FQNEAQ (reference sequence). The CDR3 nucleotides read TGTGCCAGCAGCTTTTGGACAGGTCCAACCTACGAGCAGTACTTC. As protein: CASSFWTGPTYEQYF.